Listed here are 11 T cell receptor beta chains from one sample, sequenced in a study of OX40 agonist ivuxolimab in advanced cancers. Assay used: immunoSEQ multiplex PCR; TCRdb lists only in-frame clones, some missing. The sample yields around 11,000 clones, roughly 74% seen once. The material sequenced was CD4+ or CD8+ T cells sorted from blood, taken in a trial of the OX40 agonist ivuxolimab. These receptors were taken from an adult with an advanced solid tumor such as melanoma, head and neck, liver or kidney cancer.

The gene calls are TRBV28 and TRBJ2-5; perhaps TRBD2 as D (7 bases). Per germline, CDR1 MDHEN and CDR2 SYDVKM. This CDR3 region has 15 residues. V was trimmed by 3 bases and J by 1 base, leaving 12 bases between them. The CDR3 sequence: CASSFLAGAQETQYF. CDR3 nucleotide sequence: TGTGCCAGCAGTTTTCTGGCGGGGGCCCAAGAGACCCAGTACTTC.

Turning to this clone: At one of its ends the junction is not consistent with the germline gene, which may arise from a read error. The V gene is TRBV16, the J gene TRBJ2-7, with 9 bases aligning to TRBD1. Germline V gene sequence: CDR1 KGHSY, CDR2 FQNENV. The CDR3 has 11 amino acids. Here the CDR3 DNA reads TGTGCCAGCAGCCAACTGGACAGGGGCTTCTTC. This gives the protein CASSQLDRGFF.

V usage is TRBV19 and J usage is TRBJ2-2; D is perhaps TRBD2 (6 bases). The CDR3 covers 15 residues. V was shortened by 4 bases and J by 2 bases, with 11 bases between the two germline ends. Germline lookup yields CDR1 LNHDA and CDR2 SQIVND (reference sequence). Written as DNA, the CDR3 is TGTGCCAGTAGTACCCCGGGACTTAACACCGGGGAGCTGTTTTTT. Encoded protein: CASSTPGLNTGELFF.

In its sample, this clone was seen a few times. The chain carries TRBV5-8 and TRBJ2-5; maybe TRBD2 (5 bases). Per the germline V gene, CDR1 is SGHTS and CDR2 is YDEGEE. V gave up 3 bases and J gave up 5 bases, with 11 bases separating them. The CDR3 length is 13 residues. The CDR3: CASSSGRGETQYF. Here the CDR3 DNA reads TGTGCCAGCAGCTCCGGACGAGGGGAGACCCAGTACTTC.

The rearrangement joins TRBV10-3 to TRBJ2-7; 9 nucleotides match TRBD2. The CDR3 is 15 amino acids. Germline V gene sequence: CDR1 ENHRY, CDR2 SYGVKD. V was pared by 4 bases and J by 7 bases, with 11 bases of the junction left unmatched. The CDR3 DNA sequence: TGTGCCATCAGTGGGGGTCTAGCGGGGTCCTGGGAGCAGTACTTC. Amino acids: CAISGGLAGSWEQYF.

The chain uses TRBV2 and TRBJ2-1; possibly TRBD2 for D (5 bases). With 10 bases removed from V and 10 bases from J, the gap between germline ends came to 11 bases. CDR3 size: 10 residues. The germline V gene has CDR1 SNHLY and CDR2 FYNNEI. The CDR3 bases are TGTGCCACCCTTGGGGAGGAGCAGTTCTTC. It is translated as CATLGEEQFF.

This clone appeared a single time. CDR3 loop: CASSEEVAGGGAQETQYF. The CDR3 coding sequence is TGTGCCAGCAGTGAAGAGGTAGCGGGAGGGGGGGCACAAGAGACCCAGTACTTC. The J gene is TRBJ2-5, the V gene TRBV6-1; 11 nucleotides match TRBD2. This CDR3 has 18 residues. The germline gives CDR1 MNHNS, CDR2 SASEGT. Trimming cost V 1 base and J 2 bases; bases outside gene matches: 9.

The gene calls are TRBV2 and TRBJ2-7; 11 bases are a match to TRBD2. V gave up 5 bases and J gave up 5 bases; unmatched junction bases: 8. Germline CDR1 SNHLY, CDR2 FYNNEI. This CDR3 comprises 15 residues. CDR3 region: CASSPELAGVHEQYF. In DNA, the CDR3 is TGTGCCAGCAGTCCCGAACTAGCGGGAGTACACGAGCAGTACTTC.

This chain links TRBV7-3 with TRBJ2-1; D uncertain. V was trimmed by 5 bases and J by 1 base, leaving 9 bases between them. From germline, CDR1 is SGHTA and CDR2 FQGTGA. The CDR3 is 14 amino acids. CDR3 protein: CASSPDTSYNEQFF. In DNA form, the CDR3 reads TGTGCCAGCAGCCCTGACACGTCCTACAATGAGCAGTTCTTC.

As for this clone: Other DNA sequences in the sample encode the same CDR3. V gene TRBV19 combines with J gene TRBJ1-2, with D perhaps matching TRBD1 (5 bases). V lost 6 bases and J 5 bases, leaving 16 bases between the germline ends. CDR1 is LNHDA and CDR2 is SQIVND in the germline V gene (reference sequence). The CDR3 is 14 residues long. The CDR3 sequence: CASSMSWGWYGYTF. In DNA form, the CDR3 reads TGTGCCAGTAGCATGTCCTGGGGCTGGTATGGCTACACCTTC.

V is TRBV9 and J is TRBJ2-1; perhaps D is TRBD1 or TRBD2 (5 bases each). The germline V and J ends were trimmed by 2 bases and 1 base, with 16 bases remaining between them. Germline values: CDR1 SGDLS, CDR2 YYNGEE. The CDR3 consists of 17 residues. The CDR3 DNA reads TGTGCCAGCAGCGTTGGGGGAGCCCATATTTCCTACAATGAGCAGTTCTTC. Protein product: CASSVGGAHISYNEQFF.